The rows below give T cell receptor beta chains drawn from one sample of a study of somatic mutations in cytotoxic T cells in rheumatoid arthritis. Generated by immunoSEQ multiplex PCR, the TCRdb table keeps only in-frame clones and is missing some. The sample shows roughly 35,000 clones, approximately 80% of them seen only once. Source material: CD8+ T cells sorted from blood. The source is a man aged 35-49 years in good health. Both conserved end residues are part of each CDR3. Fields, in order: D gene, clone size, V gene, J gene, CDR3 DNA, CDR3 protein. The D gene is left open where the match is weak. Clone size is shown for a subset of rows, as once, few, many or a class of expanded clone.

TRBD2	-	TRBV10-1	TRBJ2-7	TGCGCCAGCAGCCCTAACACCGACGGGAGGGCGTACGAGCAGTACTTC	CASSPNTDGRAYEQYF
TRBD1	-	TRBV6-5	TRBJ2-4	TGTGCCAGCAGTTACTCGGGACAGACCAAAAACATTCAGTACTTC	CASSYSGQTKNIQYF
-	-	TRBV11-2	TRBJ1-1	TGTGCCAGCAGCTTATCCAGGAGTTACACTGAAGCTTTCTTT	CASSLSRSYTEAFF
-	-	TRBV9	TRBJ2-5	TGTGCCAGCAGCGTAGTTGCCCCTGACAGAGCACCGGGGGCAGAGACCCAGTACTTC	CASSVVAPDRAPGAETQYF
-	-	TRBV27	TRBJ2-1	TGTGCCAGCAGGGCCGGGACCCCAACCTACAATGAGCAGTTCTTC	CASRAGTPTYNEQFF
TRBD1	-	TRBV7-7	TRBJ2-2	TGTGCCAGCAGCCCTGGACAGGGGAACACCGGGGAGCTGTTTTTT	CASSPGQGNTGELFF
-	-	TRBV11-3	TRBJ2-1	TGTGCCAGCAGCTTAGGGGACACGGAGGAGCAGTTCTTC	CASSLGDTEEQFF
-	-	TRBV27	TRBJ1-1	TGTGCCAGCAGTTTAGGGAGGAACACTGAAGCTTTCTTT	CASSLGRNTEAFF
-	-	TRBV28	TRBJ1-2	TGTGCCAGCAGGAAGACAGTGGGCTATGGCTACACCTTC	CASRKTVGYGYTF
-	-	TRBV28	TRBJ1-5	TGTGCCAGCAGCCCGACAGGATCTAATCAGCCCCAGCATTTT	CASSPTGSNQPQHF
TRBD1	-	TRBV5-6	TRBJ1-1	TGTGCCAGCAGCTGGGACACAGGGGGCGAGAACACTGAAGCTTTCTTT	CASSWDTGGENTEAFF
-	-	TRBV7-9	TRBJ1-1	TGTGCCAGCAGCTTAGGGATTCGGCAGGGAATAGAGGACACTGAAGCTTTCTTT	CASSLGIRQGIEDTEAFF
-	few	TRBV19	TRBJ1-1	TGTGCCAGTAGTAAGTCCGAGGCCGACTGGGAAGCTTTCTTT	CASSKSEADWEAFF